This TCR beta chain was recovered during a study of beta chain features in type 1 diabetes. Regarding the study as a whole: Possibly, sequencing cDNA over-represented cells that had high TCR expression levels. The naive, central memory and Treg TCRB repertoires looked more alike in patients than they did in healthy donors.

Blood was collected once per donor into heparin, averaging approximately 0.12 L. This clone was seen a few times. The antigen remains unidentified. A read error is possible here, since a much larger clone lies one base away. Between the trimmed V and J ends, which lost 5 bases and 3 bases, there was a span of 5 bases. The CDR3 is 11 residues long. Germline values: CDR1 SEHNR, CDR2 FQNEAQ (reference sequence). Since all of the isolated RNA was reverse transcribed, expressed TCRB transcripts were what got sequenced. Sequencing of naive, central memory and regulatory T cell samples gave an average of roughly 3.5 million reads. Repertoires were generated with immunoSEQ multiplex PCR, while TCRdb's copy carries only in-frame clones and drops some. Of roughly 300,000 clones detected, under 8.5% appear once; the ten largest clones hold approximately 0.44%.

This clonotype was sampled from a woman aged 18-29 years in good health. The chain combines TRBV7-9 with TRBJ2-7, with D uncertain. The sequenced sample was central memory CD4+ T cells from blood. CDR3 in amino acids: CASSPHYEQYF. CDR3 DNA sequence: TGTGCCAGCAGCCCTCACTACGAGCAGTACTTC.